A single sample gave rise to the 14 T cell receptor beta chains below, sequenced in a study of long-term antiretroviral therapy in people with HIV. immunoSEQ v3.0 was run at survey level. Using immunoSEQ multiplex PCR, the repertoire was profiled, and TCRdb retains in-frame clones only, with some absent. The sample includes about 24,000 clones, roughly 87% of them seen just once. The input for sequencing was unsorted PBMCs, taken 1.8 years before starting antiretroviral therapy. All receptors come from a man between 50 and 59 years old with HIV.

This rearrangement joins TRBV2 to TRBJ1-2, with TRBD1 matching over 7 bases. The CDR3 has 13 residues. The germline V gene has CDR1 SNHLY and CDR2 FYNNEI. V gave up 9 bases and J gave up 4 bases; unmatched junction bases: 8. The CDR3 loop is CARPTGVAYGYTF. The CDR3 nucleotides are TGTGCCAGGCCCACAGGGGTTGCCTATGGCTACACCTTC.

This chain uses TRBV5-1 with TRBJ1-5; a weak D match, TRBD1 (6 bases). The CDR3 is 14 residues long. V lost 2 bases, J lost 4 bases, and 10 bases lay in between. The germline gives CDR1 SGHRS, CDR2 YFSETQ. The CDR3 bases are TGCGCCAGCAGCTTAGGGACAACAAATCAGCCCCAGCATTTT. The encoded protein is CASSLGTTNQPQHF.

This rearrangement joins TRBV19 to TRBJ2-7, with 7 positions matching TRBD1. With 6 bases clipped from V and 0 bases from J, the junction kept 8 bases outside the gene matches. The germline CDR1 and CDR2 sequences are LNHDA and SQIVND (reference sequence). The CDR3 is made up of 15 amino acids. In nucleotides, the CDR3 is TGTGCCAGTAGGACCTCGCGACAGGGCTCCTACGAGCAGTACTTC. This codes for CASRTSRQGSYEQYF.

This clone has a single count. The chain recombines TRBV5-4 with TRBJ2-3, with D maybe TRBD2 (6 bases). This CDR3 is 14 amino acids long. V lost 4 bases, J lost 0 bases, and 9 bases lay in between. Germline CDR1 SGHNT, CDR2 YYREEE (reference sequence). The CDR3 here is CASSPLASTDTQYF. As DNA, the CDR3 is TGTGCCAGCAGCCCACTAGCTAGCACAGATACGCAGTATTTT.

This clone has more than one count but fewer than ten. Other nucleotide sequences from this sample produce the same CDR3. CDR3 coding DNA: TGTGCCATCAGTGAGTCCCTAGCGGGAGGGTACGAGCAGTACTTC. This translates into CAISESLAGGYEQYF. This chain links TRBV10-3 with TRBJ2-7, with 12 bases aligning to TRBD2. With V trimmed by 0 bases and J by 4 bases, 1 base remained unmatched. Germline CDR1 and CDR2: ENHRY and SYGVKD. This CDR3 contains 15 residues.

The genes are TRBV19 and TRBJ2-1, with D possibly TRBD1 on 6 matching bases. V was trimmed by 5 bases and J by 1 base, leaving 15 bases between them. The germline V gene encodes CDR1 LNHDA and CDR2 SQIVND (reference sequence). The CDR3 is 16 residues long. The CDR3 DNA follows: TGTGCCAGTAGTTCAACTTACAGGGATTCCTACAATGAGCAGTTCTTC. This gives the protein CASSSTYRDSYNEQFF.

This chain connects TRBV5-1 to TRBJ2-3; 7 positions match TRBD2. In germline, CDR1 is SGHRS, CDR2 YFSETQ. This CDR3 is built from 15 residues. J lost 2 bases, V lost 6 bases, and 9 bases had no gene match. Here the CDR3 DNA reads TGCGCCAGCACTGAGGCTAGCGGACTCACAGATACGCAGTATTTT. Translation gives CASTEASGLTDTQYF.

J is TRBJ2-3 and V is TRBV14, with 11 bases matching TRBD2. With V trimmed by 0 bases and J by 2 bases, 10 bases remained unmatched. The CDR3 extends over 19 amino acids. The germline gives CDR1 SGHDN, CDR2 FVKESK. The CDR3 protein is CASSQDPPGLADFTDTQYF. CDR3 nucleotides: TGTGCCAGCAGCCAAGACCCGCCGGGACTAGCGGATTTCACAGATACGCAGTATTTT.

The V gene is TRBV29-1, the J gene TRBJ2-5; D is unclear. Between the trimmed V and J ends, which lost 6 bases and 5 bases, there was a span of 13 bases. This CDR3 has 12 residues. In germline, CDR1 is SQVTM, CDR2 ANQGSEA. The CDR3 nucleotides are TGCAGCGTGGGCCCTGGGGTGGAGACCCAGTACTTC. Translating it yields CSVGPGVETQYF.

The chain links TRBV4-3 to TRBJ1-3, with TRBD1 as a possible D gene (5 bases). The CDR3 totals 15 residues. Germline V gene sequence: CDR1 LGHNA, CDR2 YSLEER. The germline V and J ends were trimmed by 0 bases and 5 bases, with 11 bases remaining between them. The CDR3 spells CASSQDPQGRNTIYF. CDR3 DNA sequence: TGCGCCAGCAGCCAAGATCCCCAGGGCAGAAACACCATATATTTT.

This clone was counted a few times. The chain has TRBV6-1 and TRBJ1-6, with D perhaps TRBD1 (5 bases). Trimming removed 6 bases from V and 4 bases from J, with 13 bases in between. The CDR3 is made up of 15 amino acids. CDR1 is MNHNS, CDR2 SASEGT, per germline. As DNA, the CDR3 is TGTGCCAGCAGCGCCGGGACGGGGTATAATTCACCCCTCCACTTT. It specifies CASSAGTGYNSPLHF.

This chain joins TRBV2 and TRBJ2-5, with D unclear. Trimming left V 6 bases short and J 7 bases short, with 9 bases between. Germline V gives CDR1 SNHLY, CDR2 FYNNEI. CDR3 length equals 11 residues. CDR3 region: CASRPGGTQYF. DNA for the CDR3: TGTGCCAGCAGGCCCGGCGGGACCCAGTACTTC.

The chain is built from TRBV29-1 and TRBJ2-3; 13 bases line up with TRBD2. Losses at the gene ends were 8 bases for V and 3 bases for J; bases not matched to a gene: 8. The CDR3 is made up of 15 amino acids. Germline V lookup: CDR1 SQVTM, CDR2 ANQGSEA. The CDR3 is CSLSGTSGKTDTQYF. CDR3 DNA sequence: TGCAGCTTATCCGGGACTAGCGGGAAAACAGATACGCAGTATTTT.

The J gene is TRBJ1-5, the V gene TRBV5-1, with a possible D match to TRBD1 (5 bases). Germline V gene lookup returns CDR1 SGHRS and CDR2 YFSETQ. Trimming took off 1 base at V and 5 bases at J, with 7 bases between the two ends. This CDR3 contains 13 residues. CDR3 bases: TGCGCCAGCAGCTTGCGGGGGGATCAGCCCCAGCATTTT. This translates into CASSLRGDQPQHF.